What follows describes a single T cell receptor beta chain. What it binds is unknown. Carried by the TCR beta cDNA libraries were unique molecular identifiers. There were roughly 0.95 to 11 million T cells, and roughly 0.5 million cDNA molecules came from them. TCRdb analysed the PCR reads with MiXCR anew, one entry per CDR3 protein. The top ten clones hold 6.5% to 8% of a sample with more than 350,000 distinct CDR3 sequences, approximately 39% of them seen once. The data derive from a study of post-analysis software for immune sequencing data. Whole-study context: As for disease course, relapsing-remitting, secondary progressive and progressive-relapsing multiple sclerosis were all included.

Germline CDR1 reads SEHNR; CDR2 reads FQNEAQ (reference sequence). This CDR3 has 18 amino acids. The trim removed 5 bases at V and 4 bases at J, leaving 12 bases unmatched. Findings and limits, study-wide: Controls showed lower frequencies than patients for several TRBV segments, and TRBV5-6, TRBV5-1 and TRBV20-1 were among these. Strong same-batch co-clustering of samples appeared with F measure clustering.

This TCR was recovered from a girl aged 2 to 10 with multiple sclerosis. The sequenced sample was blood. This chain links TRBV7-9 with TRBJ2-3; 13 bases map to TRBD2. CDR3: CASSRPSGTSGAPDTQYF. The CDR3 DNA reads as TGTGCCAGCAGCCGACCCTCCGGGACTAGCGGGGCCCCAGATACGCAGTATTTT. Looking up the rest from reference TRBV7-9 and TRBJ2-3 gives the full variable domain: DTGVSQNPRHKITKRGQNVTFRCDPISEHNRLYWYRQTLGQGPEFLTYFQNEAQLEKSRLLSDRFSAERPKGSFSTLEIQRTEQGDSAMYLCASSRPSGTSGAPDTQYFGPGTRLTVL.